This T cell receptor beta chain was obtained from a study of T cells after yellow fever vaccination. Study-level information: Some fractions had low cell numbers, and these were prepared with SMART-Seq v4 Ultra Low Input. Study findings and constraints: Post-booster repertoires again held most primary-vaccination clones (roughly 95% CD4, approximately 90% CD8). The secondary response was weaker, and its peak arrived faster, on day 5 versus 15.

This CDR3 contains 16 residues. With respect to this clonotype: Antigen unknown.

In making TCR cDNA, 5'RACE template switching added a universal primer site and UMIs to it. TCRdb re-analysed the 5' RACE reads in MiXCR, keeping a single row per CDR3 protein. The table lists 610,000 or so distinct CDR3 sequences, 9% to 15% of them singletons. The source of this sequence is a man aged 25-40 years who received the YFV17D yellow fever vaccine. The material was PBMCs, obtained on the day of the yellow fever booster vaccination. V is TRBV21-1 and J is TRBJ1-5; the table's D call TRBD1 went unverified against the DNA. TRBV21-1 is marked as a pseudogene. The DNA of the CDR3 is TGTGCCAGCAGCAAAGGAATACAGGTTAGCAATCAGCCCCAGCATTTT. This sequence encodes CASSKGIQVSNQPQHF.